One sample yielded the 10 T cell receptor beta chains listed below, sequenced in a study of response to subunit inactivated influenza vaccine. TCRdb recomputed calls from the RT-PCR reads with MiXCR, one row per CDR3 protein. The data contain more than 700,000 distinct CDR3 sequences, 21% of them singletons. Sample: PBMCs from blood, taken roughly 5 days after vaccination. These receptors all stem from a man in his fifties or sixties who received an inactivated influenza vaccine.

The chain's CDR3 is CSARAGGRDTQYF. For the CDR3, the DNA is TGCAGTGCTAGAGCGGGCGGGCGGGATACGCAGTATTTT. This chain uses TRBV20-1 with TRBJ2-3, with D perhaps matching TRBD2 (5 bases). Trimming took off 1 base at V and 6 bases at J, with 11 bases between the two ends. This CDR3 region has 13 residues. The germline CDR1 and CDR2 sequences are DFQATT and SNEGSKA (reference sequence).

The chain combines TRBV7-2 with TRBJ2-5, with D unclear. V was pared by 5 bases and J by 4 bases, with 11 bases between. Germline values: CDR1 SGHTA, CDR2 FQGNSA. This CDR3 comprises 13 residues. DNA of the CDR3: TGTGCCAGCAGCCATGACCTGGGAGAGACCCAGTACTTC. Protein product: CASSHDLGETQYF.

The rearrangement joins TRBV11-2 to TRBJ2-7; TRBD1 agrees at 10 bases. V gave up 2 bases and J gave up 5 bases; unmatched junction bases: 9. Germline CDR1 reads SGHAT; CDR2 reads FQNNGV. This CDR3 is 16 amino acids long. CDR3 sequence reads: CASSLLTGGASNEQYF. The CDR3 DNA reads as TGTGCCAGCAGCTTATTGACAGGGGGCGCTTCCAACGAGCAGTACTTC. Looking up the rest from reference TRBV11-2 and TRBJ2-7 gives the full variable domain: EAGVAQSPRYKIIEKRQSVAFWCNPISGHATLYWYQQILGQGPKLLIQFQNNGVVDDSQLPKDRFSAERLKGVDSTLKIQPAKLEDSAVYLCASSLLTGGASNEQYFGPGTRLTVT.

This clonotype came up a few times. The rearrangement joins TRBV11-2 to TRBJ1-5; perhaps TRBD1 as D (6 bases). In germline, CDR1 is SGHAT, CDR2 FQNNGV. Trimming took 5 bases from V and 3 from J, leaving 17 bases between them. The CDR3 runs to 16 residues. CDR3: CASSPLTGKVNQPQHF. The CDR3 DNA follows: TGTGCCAGCAGCCCGCTAACAGGGAAGGTCAATCAGCCCCAGCATTTT.

The rearrangement uses TRBV3-1 and TRBJ2-2; the match to TRBD2 covers 10 bases. J lost 3 bases, V lost 2 bases, and 9 bases had no gene match. Germline assignment: CDR1 LGHDT and CDR2 YNNKEL (reference sequence). The CDR3 runs to 18 residues. This chain's CDR3 is CASSQFASGGLYTGELFF. The CDR3 DNA follows: TGTGCCAGCAGCCAATTCGCTAGCGGGGGCCTCTACACCGGGGAGCTGTTTTTT.

The table lists this clonotype with a few counts. This chain joins TRBV24-1 and TRBJ2-1; the D is unclear. This CDR3 has 12 amino acids. The V gene lost 8 bases and the J gene lost 4 bases, with 8 bases spanning the gap. CDR1 KGHDR and CDR2 SFDVKD come from the germline V gene. The CDR3 sequence: CATISQYNEQFF. The CDR3 DNA is TGTGCCACCATTTCTCAATACAATGAGCAGTTCTTC.

The chain recombines TRBV5-1 with TRBJ1-4; possibly TRBD1 for D (5 bases). In germline, CDR1 is SGHRS, CDR2 YFSETQ. This CDR3 contains 14 residues. V shed 1 base and J shed 8 bases, with 12 bases lying between them. CDR3 coding DNA: TGCGCCAGCAGCTTGAAGGGGACGGGCGAAAAACTGTTTTTT. This encodes CASSLKGTGEKLFF.

With regard to this clonotype: Since a much larger clone is just one base distant, this may be a read error. V is TRBV2 and J is TRBJ2-3; D not resolved. The germline V gene encodes CDR1 SNHLY and CDR2 FYNNEI. The V gene lost 5 bases and the J gene lost 1 base, with 7 bases spanning the gap. The CDR3 sequence is 13 residues long. Written as DNA, the CDR3 is TGTGCCAGCAGTTACTGGGGCACAGATACGCAGTATTTT. Translation gives CASSYWGTDTQYF.

This rearrangement joins TRBV27 to TRBJ1-1; the D gene is possibly TRBD1 (5 bases). Trimming stripped 6 bases from V and 4 bases from J, with 12 bases between. This CDR3 contains 13 residues. Germline CDR1 and CDR2: MNHEY and SMNVEV (reference sequence). CDR3 nucleotide sequence: TGTGCCAGCAGGGGGCTGGTAGGCACTGAAGCTTTCTTT. Its protein is CASRGLVGTEAFF.

This clonotype was detected only a few times. The chain carries TRBV12-3 or TRBV12-4 and TRBJ1-1, with unresolved D. V was clipped by 8 bases and J by 7 bases, with 11 bases between them. This CDR3 has 11 residues. The CDR3 reads CASAKDGEAFF. The CDR3 nucleotides read TGTGCCAGCGCAAAGGATGGTGAAGCTTTCTTT.